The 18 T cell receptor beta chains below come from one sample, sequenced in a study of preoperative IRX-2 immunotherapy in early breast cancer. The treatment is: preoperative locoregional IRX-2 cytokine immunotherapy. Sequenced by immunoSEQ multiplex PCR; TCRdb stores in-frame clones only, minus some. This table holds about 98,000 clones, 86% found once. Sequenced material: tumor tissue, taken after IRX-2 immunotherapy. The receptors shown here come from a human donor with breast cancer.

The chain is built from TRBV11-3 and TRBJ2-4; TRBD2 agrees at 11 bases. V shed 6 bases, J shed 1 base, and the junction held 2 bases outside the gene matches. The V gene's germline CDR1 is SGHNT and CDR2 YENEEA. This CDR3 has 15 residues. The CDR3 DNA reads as TGTGCCAGCAGAAGACTAGCGGGGGCCAAAAACATTCAGTACTTC. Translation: CASRRLAGAKNIQYF.

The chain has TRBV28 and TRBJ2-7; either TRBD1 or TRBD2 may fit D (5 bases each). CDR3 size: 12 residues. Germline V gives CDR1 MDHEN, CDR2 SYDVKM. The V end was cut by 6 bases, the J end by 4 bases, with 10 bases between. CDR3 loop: CASRAEGYEQYF. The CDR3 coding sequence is TGTGCCAGCAGGGCAGAGGGGTACGAGCAGTACTTC.

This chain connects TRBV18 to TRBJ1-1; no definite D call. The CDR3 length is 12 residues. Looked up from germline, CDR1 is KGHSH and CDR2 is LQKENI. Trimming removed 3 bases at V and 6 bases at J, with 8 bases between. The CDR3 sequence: CASSPLEAEAFF. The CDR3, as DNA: TGTGCCAGCTCACCTTTAGAGGCTGAAGCTTTCTTT.

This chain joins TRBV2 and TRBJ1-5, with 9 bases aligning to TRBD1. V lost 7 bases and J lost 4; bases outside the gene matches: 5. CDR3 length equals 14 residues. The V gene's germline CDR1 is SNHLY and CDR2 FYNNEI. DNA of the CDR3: TGTGCCAGCAAAGTCGACAGGGGGAATCAGCCCCAGCATTTT. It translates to CASKVDRGNQPQHF. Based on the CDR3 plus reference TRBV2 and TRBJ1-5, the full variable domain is EPEVTQTPSHQVTQMGQEVILRCVPISNHLYFYWYRQILGQKVEFLVSFYNNEISEKSEIFDDQFSVERPDGSNFTLKIRSTKLEDSAMYFCASKVDRGNQPQHFGDGTRLSIL.

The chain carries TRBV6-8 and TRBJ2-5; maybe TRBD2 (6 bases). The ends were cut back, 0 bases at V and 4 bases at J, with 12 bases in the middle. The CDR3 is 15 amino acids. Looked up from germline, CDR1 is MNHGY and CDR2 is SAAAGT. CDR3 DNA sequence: TGTGCCAGCAGTTACTCGGTACTCGGGGGAGAGACCCAGTACTTC. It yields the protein CASSYSVLGGETQYF.

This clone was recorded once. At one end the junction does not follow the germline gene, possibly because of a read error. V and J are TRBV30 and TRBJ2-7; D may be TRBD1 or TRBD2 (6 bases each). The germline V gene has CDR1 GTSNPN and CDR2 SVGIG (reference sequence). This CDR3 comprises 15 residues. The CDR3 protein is CAWTRGGTAAGEQYF. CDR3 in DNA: TGTGCTTGGACCAGAGGGGGGACGGCAGCCGGTGAGCAGTACTTC.

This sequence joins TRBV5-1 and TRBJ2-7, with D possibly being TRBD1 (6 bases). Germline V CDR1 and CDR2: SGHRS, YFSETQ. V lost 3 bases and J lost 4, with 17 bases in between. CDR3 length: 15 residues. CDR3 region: CASSYRVDYSYEQYF. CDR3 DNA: TGCGCCAGCAGCTACAGGGTCGACTACTCGTACGAGCAGTACTTC.

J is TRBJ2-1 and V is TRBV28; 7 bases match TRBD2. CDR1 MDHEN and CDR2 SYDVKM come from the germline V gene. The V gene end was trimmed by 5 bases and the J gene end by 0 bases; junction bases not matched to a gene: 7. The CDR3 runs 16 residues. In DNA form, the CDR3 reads TGTGCCAGCAGTGCCCTAGCGGCTAGCTCCTACAATGAGCAGTTCTTC. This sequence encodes CASSALAASSYNEQFF. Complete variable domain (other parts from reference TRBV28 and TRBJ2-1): DVKVTQSSRYLVKRTGEKVFLECVQDMDHENMFWYRQDPGLGLRLIYFSYDVKMKEKGDIPEGYSVSREKKERFSLILESASTNQTSMYLCASSALAASSYNEQFFGPGTRLTVL.

The DNA of the CDR3 is TGCAGCGCCCCGGACAGGGGGCGCGCCAATGAGCAGTTCTTC. Translated, it gives CSAPDRGRANEQFF. The chain carries TRBV29-1 and TRBJ2-1; 11 nucleotides match TRBD1. J lost 6 bases, V lost 7 bases, and 8 bases had no gene match. Germline V gene sequence: CDR1 SQVTM, CDR2 ANQGSEA. The CDR3 covers 14 residues.

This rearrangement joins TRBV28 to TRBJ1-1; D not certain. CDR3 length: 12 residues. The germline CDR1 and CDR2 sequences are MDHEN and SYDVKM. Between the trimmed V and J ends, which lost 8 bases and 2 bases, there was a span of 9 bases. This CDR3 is CASVGFNTEAFF. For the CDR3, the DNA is TGTGCCAGCGTGGGGTTTAACACTGAAGCTTTCTTT.

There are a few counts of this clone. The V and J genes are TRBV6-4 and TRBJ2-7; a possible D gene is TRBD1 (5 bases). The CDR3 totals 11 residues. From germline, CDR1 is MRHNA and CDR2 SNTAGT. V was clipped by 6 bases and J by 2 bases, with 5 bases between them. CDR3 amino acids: CASRTAYEQYF. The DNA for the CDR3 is TGTGCCAGCAGGACAGCCTACGAGCAGTACTTC.

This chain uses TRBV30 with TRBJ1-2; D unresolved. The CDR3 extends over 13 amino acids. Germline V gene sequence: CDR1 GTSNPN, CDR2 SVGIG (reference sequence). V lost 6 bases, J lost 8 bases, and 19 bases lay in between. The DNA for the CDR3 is TGTGCCTGCCAGCCGGGAGGGCCTAAGGGCTACACCTTC. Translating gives CACQPGGPKGYTF. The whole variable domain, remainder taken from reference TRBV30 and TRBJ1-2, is SQTIHQWPATLVQPVGSPLSLECTVEGTSNPNLYWYRQAAGRGLQLLFYSVGIGQISSEVPQNLSASRPQDRQFILSSKKLLLSDSGFYLCACQPGGPKGYTFGSGTRLTVV.

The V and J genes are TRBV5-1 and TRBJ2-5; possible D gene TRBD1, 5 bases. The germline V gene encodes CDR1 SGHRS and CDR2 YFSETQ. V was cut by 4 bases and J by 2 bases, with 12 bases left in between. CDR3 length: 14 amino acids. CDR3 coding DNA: TGCGCCAGCAGCCAGACAGATTTTCAAGAGACCCAGTACTTC. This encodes CASSQTDFQETQYF.

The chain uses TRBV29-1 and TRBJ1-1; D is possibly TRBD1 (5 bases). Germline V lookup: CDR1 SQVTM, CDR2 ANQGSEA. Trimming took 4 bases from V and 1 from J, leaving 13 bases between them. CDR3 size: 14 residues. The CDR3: CSVVGDPTNTEAFF. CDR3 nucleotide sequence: TGCAGCGTTGTCGGGGACCCGACGAACACTGAAGCTTTCTTT.

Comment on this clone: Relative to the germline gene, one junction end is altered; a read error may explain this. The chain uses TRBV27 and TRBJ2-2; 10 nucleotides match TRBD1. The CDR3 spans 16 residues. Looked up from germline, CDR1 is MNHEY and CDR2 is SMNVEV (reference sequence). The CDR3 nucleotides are TGTGCCACCAGTGACAGAGACAGGGGGCGTAACGGGGAGCTGTTTTTT. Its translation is CATSDRDRGRNGELFF.

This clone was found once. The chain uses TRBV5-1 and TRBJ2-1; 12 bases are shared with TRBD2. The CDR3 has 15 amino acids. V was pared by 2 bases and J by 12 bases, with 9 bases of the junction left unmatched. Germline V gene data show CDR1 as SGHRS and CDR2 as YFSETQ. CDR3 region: CASSFVPSGRERQFF. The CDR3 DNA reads TGCGCCAGCAGCTTCGTCCCTAGCGGGAGGGAACGGCAGTTCTTC.

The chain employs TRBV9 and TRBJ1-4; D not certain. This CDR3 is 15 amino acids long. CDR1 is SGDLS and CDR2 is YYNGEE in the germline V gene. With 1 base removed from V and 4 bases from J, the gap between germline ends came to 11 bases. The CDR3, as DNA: TGTGCCAGCAGCGTATCCCCTCAGTATAATGAAAAACTGTTTTTT. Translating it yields CASSVSPQYNEKLFF.

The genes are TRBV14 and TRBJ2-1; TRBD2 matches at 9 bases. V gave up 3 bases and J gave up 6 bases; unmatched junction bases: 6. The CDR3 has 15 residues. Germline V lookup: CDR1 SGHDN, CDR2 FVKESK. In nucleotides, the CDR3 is TGTGCCAGCAGCCAGGGGCTAGCGGGGTCCAATGAGCAGTTCTTC. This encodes CASSQGLAGSNEQFF.